Included here is one TCR beta chain sequence, with context. The antigen remains unidentified. The data derive from a study of shared clonotypes between healthy human individuals. Study-wide findings and caveats: Clonotype sharing across several donors was observed for 5% to 6.5% of naive CD4 clonotypes.

This CDR3 has 15 residues. Germline V lookup: CDR1 MNHNS, CDR2 SASEGT. The V end lost 6 bases, the J end lost 7 bases, and 18 bases lay between the germline ends. Method: immunoSEQ multiplex PCR; TCRdb's copy keeps in-frame clones and lacks some. The table shows 950,000 to 1,300,000 clones, with about 77% occurring only once. What was sequenced was memory CD4+ T cells sorted from blood. As for subset: CD45RA-negative fraction. V gene TRBV6-1 combines with J gene TRBJ1-4; unclear D gene. The clonotype originates from a man aged 18 to 30 in good health. The CDR3 bases are TGTGCCAGCAGCCCCTCTTCGGGTTGGGGTGAAAAACTGTTTTTT. This codes for CASSPSSGWGEKLFF.